This T cell receptor beta chain was sequenced during a study of T cell changes during pregnancy in multiple sclerosis (dated by TCRdb to between 2019 and 2020). Turning to the overall study: In women with multiple sclerosis, the researchers looked at how the T cell repertoire shifted as pregnancy progressed.

Library method: the immunoSEQ multiplex PCR assay. The table comes from immuneACCESS by way of TCRdb, which keeps in-frame sequences with V and J called. Part of the clones is missing from these tables; in studies checked, under half for an unresolved V gene and the rest for unknown reasons. A total of around 77,000 clones appear in this sample, approximately 90% of them only once. 0.95% to 1.5% of the sample comes from the top ten. Inclusive of the bounding cysteine and phenylalanine, the CDR3 is 15 residues long. The CDR3 DNA has 45 bases and is translated from base 1. Relative to germline, V is missing 4 bases and J is missing 0 bases, with 5 bases of the junction outside any gene match. CDR1 and CDR2 are drawn from the germline V gene: MGHRA, YSYEKL. About this clone: Its antigen target is currently unknown. Base qualities are not provided; no much larger clone lies one nucleotide away.

This sequence was found in a female donor with multiple sclerosis, enrolled in a pregnancy study. The chain links TRBV4-1 with TRBJ2-7, with 8 junctional bases fitting TRBD1. The material was peripheral blood, obtained in the third trimester of pregnancy. CDR3 loop: CASSRTQGGSYEQYF. Here is the DNA: TGCGCCAGCAGCCGAACACAGGGGGGCTCCTACGAGCAGTACTTC.